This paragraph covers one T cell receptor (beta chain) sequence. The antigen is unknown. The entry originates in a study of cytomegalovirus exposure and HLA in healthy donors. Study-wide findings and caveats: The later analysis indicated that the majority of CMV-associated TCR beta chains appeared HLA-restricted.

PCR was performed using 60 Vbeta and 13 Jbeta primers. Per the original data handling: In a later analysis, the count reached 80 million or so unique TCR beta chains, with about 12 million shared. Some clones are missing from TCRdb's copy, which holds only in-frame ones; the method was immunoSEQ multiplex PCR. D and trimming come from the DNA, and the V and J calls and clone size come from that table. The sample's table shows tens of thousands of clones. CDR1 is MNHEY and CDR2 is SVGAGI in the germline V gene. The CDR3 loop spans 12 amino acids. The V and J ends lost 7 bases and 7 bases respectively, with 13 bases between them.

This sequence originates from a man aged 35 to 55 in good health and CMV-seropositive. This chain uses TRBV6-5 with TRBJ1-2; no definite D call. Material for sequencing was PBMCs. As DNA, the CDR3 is TGTGCCAGCACCACTGTTCCTGGTGGCTACACCTTC. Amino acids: CASTTVPGGYTF.